The clone carrying this T cell receptor beta chain was observed a few times. The data are from a study of CD8 T cells in ankylosing spondylitis. V was clipped by 0 bases and J by 9 bases, with 14 bases between them. The CDR3 totals 14 residues. Germline CDR1 and CDR2: DFQATT and SNEGSKA (reference sequence). TCRdb re-called the 5' RACE reads through MiXCR, storing one row per CDR3 protein. Of just over 350,000 distinct CDR3 sequences in the sample, 20% to 25% were seen once. What was sequenced was blood, either unsorted or a sorted T cell fraction (not recorded which). This sequence joins TRBV20-1 and TRBJ2-2; weak D call: TRBD2 (5 bases). The sequence derives from a male donor with ankylosing spondylitis or in good health (not recorded which). This chain's CDR3 is CSARDIGRARELFF. The DNA of the CDR3 is TGCAGTGCTAGAGATATTGGGCGGGCGAGGGAGCTGTTTTTT.